Ten or more counts support the clone carrying this T cell receptor (beta chain). The antigen remains undetermined. A J-beta primer mix and a sample-barcoded 5' primer were used in a second PCR of about 7 to 12 cycles. TCRdb re-called the 5' RACE reads with MiXCR, one entry per CDR3 protein. The sample holds some 930,000 distinct CDR3 sequences, roughly 28% seen once. Trimming took 3 bases from V and 4 from J; bases not matched to a gene: 4. The CDR3 is 14 residues long. CDR1 SNHLY and CDR2 FYNNEI come from the germline V gene. The sample comes from a study of blood T cells in healthy people across ages. Study-level points and caveats: Fewer expanded clones and more diversity marked long-lived versus aged donors.

Each sample gave at least 6 million isolated PBMCs. A further study also used this sample, focusing on T cells of mothers and their children. That study reports: In cDNA synthesis, all of the extracted RNA was used at approximately 1.5 ug per 15 ul.

The specimen sequenced was blood. The receptor was derived from a woman in her thirties or forties in good health. The genes are TRBV2 and TRBJ2-3; 7 bases are a match to TRBD2. CDR3 sequence (DNA): TGTGCCAGCAGTGAGACTAGCAGCGCAGATACGCAGTATTTT. Amino acids: CASSETSSADTQYF.